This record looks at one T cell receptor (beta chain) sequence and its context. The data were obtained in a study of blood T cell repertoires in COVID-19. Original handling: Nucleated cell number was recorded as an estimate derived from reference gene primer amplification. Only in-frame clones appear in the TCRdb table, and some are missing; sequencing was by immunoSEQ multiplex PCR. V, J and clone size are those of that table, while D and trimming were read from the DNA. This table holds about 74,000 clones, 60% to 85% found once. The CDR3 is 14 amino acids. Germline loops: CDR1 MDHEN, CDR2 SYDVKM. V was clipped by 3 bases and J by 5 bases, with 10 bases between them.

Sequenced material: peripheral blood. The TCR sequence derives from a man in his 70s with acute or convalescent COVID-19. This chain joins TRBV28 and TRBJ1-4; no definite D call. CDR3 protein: CASSFREGNEKLFF. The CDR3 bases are TGTGCCAGCAGTTTCCGAGAGGGAAATGAAAAACTGTTTTTT.